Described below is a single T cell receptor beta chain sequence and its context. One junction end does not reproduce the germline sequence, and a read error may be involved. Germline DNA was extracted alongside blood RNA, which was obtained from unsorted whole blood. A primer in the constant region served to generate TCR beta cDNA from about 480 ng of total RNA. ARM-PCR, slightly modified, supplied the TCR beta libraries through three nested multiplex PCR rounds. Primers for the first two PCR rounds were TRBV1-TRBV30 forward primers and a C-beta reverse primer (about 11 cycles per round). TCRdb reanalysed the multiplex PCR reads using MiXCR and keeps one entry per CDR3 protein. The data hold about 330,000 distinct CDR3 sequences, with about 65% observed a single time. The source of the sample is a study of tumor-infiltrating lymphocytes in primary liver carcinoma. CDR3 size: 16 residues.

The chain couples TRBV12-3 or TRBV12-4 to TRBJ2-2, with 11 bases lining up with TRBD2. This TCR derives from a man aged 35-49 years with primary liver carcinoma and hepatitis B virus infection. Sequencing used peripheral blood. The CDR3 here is CASSFFSGRVTRELFF. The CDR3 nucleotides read TGTGCCAGCAGTTTTTTTAGCGGGAGGGTGACCAGGGAGCTGTTCTTT.